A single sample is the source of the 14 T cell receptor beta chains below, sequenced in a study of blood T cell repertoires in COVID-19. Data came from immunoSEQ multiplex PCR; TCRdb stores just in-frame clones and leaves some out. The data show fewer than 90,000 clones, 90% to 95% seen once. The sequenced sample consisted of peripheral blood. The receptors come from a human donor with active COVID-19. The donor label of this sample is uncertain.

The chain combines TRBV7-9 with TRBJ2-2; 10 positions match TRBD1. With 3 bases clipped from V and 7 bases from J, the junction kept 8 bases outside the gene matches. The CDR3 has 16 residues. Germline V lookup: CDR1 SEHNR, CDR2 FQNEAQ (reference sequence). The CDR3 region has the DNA TGTGCCAGCAGCTTTGGACAGGGGGACTATGGCGGGGAGCTGTTTTTT. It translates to CASSFGQGDYGGELFF.

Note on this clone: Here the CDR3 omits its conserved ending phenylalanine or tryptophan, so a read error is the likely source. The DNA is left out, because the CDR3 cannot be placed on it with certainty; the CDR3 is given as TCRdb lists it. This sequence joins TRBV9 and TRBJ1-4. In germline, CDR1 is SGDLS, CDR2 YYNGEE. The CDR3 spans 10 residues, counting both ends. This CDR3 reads CASGDALVGV.

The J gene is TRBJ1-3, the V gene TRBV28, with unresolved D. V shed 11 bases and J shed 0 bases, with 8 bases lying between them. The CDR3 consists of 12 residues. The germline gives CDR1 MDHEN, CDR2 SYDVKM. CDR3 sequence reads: CAGASSGNTIYF. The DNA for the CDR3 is TGTGCCGGTGCGTCCTCTGGAAACACCATATATTTT.

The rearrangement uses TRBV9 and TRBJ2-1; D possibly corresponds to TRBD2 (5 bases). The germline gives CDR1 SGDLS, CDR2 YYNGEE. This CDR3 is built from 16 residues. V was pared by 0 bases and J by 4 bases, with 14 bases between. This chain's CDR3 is CASSVGPEAQYNEQFF. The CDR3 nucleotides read TGTGCCAGCAGCGTAGGGCCGGAGGCCCAATACAATGAGCAGTTCTTC.

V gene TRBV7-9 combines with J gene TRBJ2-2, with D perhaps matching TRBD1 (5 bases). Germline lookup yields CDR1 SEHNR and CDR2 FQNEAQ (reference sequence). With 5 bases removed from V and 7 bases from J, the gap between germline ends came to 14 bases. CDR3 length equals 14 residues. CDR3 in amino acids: CASSPNLGDGELFF. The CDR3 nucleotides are TGTGCCAGCAGCCCGAATCTAGGGGACGGGGAGCTGTTTTTT.

The CDR3 is CASSEEGGNYGYTF. CDR3 coding DNA: TGTGCCAGCAGTGAAGAGGGGGGGAACTATGGCTACACCTTC. The V gene is TRBV6-1, the J gene TRBJ1-2; possibly TRBD1 for D (6 bases). This CDR3 spans 14 amino acids. V gave up 1 base and J gave up 2 bases, with 8 bases separating them. Germline CDR1 MNHNS, CDR2 SASEGT.

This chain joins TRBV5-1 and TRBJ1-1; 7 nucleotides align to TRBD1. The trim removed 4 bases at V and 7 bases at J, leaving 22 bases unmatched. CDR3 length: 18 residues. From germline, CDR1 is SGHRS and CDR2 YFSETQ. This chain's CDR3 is CASSLSVQGVKAVDEAFF. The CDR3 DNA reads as TGCGCCAGCAGCCTGTCTGTCCAGGGGGTCAAGGCGGTTGATGAAGCTTTCTTT.

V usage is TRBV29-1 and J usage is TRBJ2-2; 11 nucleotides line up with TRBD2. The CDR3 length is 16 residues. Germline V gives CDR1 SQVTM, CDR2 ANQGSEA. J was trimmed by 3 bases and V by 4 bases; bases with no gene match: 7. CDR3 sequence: CSVVGSGGADTGELFF. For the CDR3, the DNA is TGCAGCGTTGTAGGTAGCGGGGGGGCCGACACCGGGGAGCTGTTTTTT.

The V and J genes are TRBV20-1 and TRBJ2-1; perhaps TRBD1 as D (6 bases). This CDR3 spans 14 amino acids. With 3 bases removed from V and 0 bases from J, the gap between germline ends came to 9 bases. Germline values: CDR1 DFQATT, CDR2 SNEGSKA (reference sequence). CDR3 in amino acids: CSASSGASYNEQFF. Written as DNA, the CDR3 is TGCAGTGCTAGTTCAGGGGCCTCCTACAATGAGCAGTTCTTC.

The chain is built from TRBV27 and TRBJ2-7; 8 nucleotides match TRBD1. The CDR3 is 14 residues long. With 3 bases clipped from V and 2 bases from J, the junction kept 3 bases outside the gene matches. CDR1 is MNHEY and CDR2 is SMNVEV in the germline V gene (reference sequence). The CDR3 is CASSFGRGPYEQYF. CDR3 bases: TGTGCCAGCAGTTTCGGCAGGGGGCCCTACGAGCAGTACTTC.

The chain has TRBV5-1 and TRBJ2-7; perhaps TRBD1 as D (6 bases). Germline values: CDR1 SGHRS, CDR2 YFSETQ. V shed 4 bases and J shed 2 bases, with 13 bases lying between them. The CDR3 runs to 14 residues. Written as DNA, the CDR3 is TGCGCCAGCAGCACAGGGACGGCCACCTACGAGCAGTACTTC. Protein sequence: CASSTGTATYEQYF.

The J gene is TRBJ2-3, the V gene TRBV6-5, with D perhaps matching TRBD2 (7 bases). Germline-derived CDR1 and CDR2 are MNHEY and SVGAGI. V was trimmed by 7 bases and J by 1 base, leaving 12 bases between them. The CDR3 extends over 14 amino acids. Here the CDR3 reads CASMRGGGTDTQYF. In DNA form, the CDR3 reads TGTGCCAGCATGAGGGGGGGCGGCACAGATACGCAGTATTTT.

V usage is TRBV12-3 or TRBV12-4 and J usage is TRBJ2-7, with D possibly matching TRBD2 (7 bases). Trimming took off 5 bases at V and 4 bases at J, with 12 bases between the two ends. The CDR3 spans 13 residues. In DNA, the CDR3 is TGTGCCAGCAGTCGGGGGGCCGTGTACGAGCAGTACTTC. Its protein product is CASSRGAVYEQYF.

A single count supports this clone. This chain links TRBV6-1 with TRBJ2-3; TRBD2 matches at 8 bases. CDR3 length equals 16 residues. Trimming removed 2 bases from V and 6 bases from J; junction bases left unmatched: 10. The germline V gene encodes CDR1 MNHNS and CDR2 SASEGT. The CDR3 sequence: CASSETAGGLFDTQYF. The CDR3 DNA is TGTGCCAGCAGTGAAACGGCGGGGGGTCTCTTTGATACGCAGTATTTT.